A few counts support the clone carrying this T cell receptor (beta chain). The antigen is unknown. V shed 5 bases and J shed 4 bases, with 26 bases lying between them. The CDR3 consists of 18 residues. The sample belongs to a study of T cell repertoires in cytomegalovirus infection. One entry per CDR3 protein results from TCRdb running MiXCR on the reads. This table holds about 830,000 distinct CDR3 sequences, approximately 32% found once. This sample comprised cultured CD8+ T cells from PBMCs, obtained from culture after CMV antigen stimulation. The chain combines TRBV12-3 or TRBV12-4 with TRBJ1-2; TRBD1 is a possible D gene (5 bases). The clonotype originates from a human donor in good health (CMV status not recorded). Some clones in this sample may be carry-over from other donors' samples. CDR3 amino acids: CASSHPYPNTQGGYGYTF. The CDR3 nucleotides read TGTGCCAGCAGTCACCCCTATCCCAACACTCAGGGTGGCTATGGCTACACCTTC.